What follows are 18 T cell receptor beta chains derived from one specimen sequenced in a study of T cell changes during pregnancy in multiple sclerosis. Here immunoSEQ multiplex PCR was the method, and the copy in TCRdb shows in-frame clones only, minus some. This sample yields under 85,000 clones, of which 91% are seen a single time; approximately 1.5% belongs to the top ten. Sequencing was performed on peripheral blood, taken in the third trimester of pregnancy. These receptors all come from a female donor in good health, enrolled as a control in a pregnancy study.

The chain carries TRBV9 and TRBJ2-3; D is perhaps TRBD2 (6 bases). The CDR3 has 15 amino acids. Germline CDR1 reads SGDLS; CDR2 reads YYNGEE. Trimming pared 0 bases from V and 0 bases from J, leaving 8 bases between. CDR3 nucleotide sequence: TGTGCCAGCAGCGTAGGGGCGGGGAGCACAGATACGCAGTATTTT. Its protein product is CASSVGAGSTDTQYF.

The chain employs TRBV2 and TRBJ2-2; 7 bases map to TRBD2. Germline V lookup: CDR1 SNHLY, CDR2 FYNNEI. The CDR3 is 14 amino acids. Trimming took 7 bases from V and 4 from J; bases not matched to a gene: 6. This CDR3 is CASNGREGTGELFF. The CDR3 DNA sequence: TGTGCCAGCAATGGCAGGGAGGGCACCGGGGAGCTGTTTTTT. Looking up the rest from reference TRBV2 and TRBJ2-2 gives the full variable domain: EPEVTQTPSHQVTQMGQEVILRCVPISNHLYFYWYRQILGQKVEFLVSFYNNEISEKSEIFDDQFSVERPDGSNFTLKIRSTKLEDSAMYFCASNGREGTGELFFGEGSRLTVL.

The DNA of the CDR3 is TGTGCCAGCAGCAAATCGGATGAGCAGTTCTTC. It codes for CASSKSDEQFF. The V gene is TRBV21-1, the J gene TRBJ2-1; the table's D call of TRBD2 was not tested on the DNA. TRBV21-1 is a recognized pseudogene. This CDR3 region has 11 residues.

The chain has TRBV4-3 and TRBJ2-1; 7 positions match TRBD2. The CDR3 has 17 residues. V trimming: 2 bases; J trimming: 4 bases; junction bases outside the gene matches: 11. Germline values: CDR1 LGHNA, CDR2 YSLEER. The DNA of the CDR3 is TGCGCCAGCAGCCAACGTTTAGGCGGGGGTAGGTACAATGAGCAGTTCTTC. Its translation: CASSQRLGGGRYNEQFF.

DNA for the CDR3: TGTGCCAGCAGCTACGGGGTTTATGGCTACACCTTC. Its protein product is CASSYGVYGYTF. The chain carries TRBV7-2 and TRBJ1-2; no clear D. The V end was cut by 4 bases, the J end by 5 bases, with 8 bases between. The germline V gene encodes CDR1 SGHTA and CDR2 FQGNSA. The CDR3 consists of 12 residues.

The rearrangement joins TRBV4-1 to TRBJ1-1; TRBD1 agrees at 8 bases. V shed 4 bases and J 4 bases; nucleotides not matched to a gene: 5. There are 14 residues in the CDR3. Germline CDR1 and CDR2: MGHRA and YSYEKL. CDR3 sequence: CASSPRQGITEAFF. The CDR3 DNA sequence: TGCGCCAGCAGCCCCCGACAGGGGATCACTGAAGCTTTCTTT.

This clone appeared a single time. The chain is built from TRBV11-2 and TRBJ2-7, with TRBD2 matching over 12 bases. Losses at the gene ends were 0 bases for V and 6 bases for J; bases not matched to a gene: 0. The CDR3 covers 14 residues. Per the germline V gene, CDR1 is SGHAT and CDR2 is FQNNGV. The chain's CDR3 is CASSLELAGGEQYF. CDR3 nucleotides: TGTGCCAGCAGCTTAGAACTAGCGGGGGGCGAGCAGTACTTC.

The gene calls are TRBV28 and TRBJ1-4; a weak D match, TRBD1 (5 bases). From germline, CDR1 is MDHEN and CDR2 SYDVKM. CDR3 length: 13 residues. Trimming removed 10 bases from V and 5 bases from J, with 14 bases in between. The CDR3 nucleotides are TGTGCCACCATTTCAGGGTGGAATGAAAAACTGTTTTTT. Translating gives CATISGWNEKLFF.

The chain joins TRBV4-3 to TRBJ2-2, with a tentative D call TRBD2 (6 bases). This CDR3 contains 16 residues. V was trimmed by 1 base and J by 3 bases, leaving 12 bases between them. Looked up from germline, CDR1 is LGHNA and CDR2 is YSLEER. CDR3 bases: TGCGCCAGCAGCCAAGCGGGCGGGAAGGACACCGGGGAGCTGTTTTTT. Protein sequence: CASSQAGGKDTGELFF.

V usage is TRBV7-3 and J usage is TRBJ1-4; D unresolved. Trimming stripped 5 bases from V and 6 bases from J, with 13 bases between. In germline, CDR1 is SGHTA, CDR2 FQGTGA. The CDR3 consists of 14 residues. The CDR3 DNA reads TGTGCCAGCAGCCAGGTTGGTTGGGATGAAAAACTGTTTTTT. It yields the protein CASSQVGWDEKLFF.

The chain joins TRBV5-6 to TRBJ2-1; 10 bases map to TRBD2. The CDR3 runs to 16 residues. Germline V gives CDR1 SGHDT, CDR2 YYEEEE. After removal of 1 base from V and 10 bases from J, the junction contained 11 bases not matched to a gene. In DNA, the CDR3 is TGTGCCAGCAGCTTGCGTTTGAGCGGGGGGGCCTGGGAGCAGTTCTTC. Translated, it gives CASSLRLSGGAWEQFF. Filled out from reference TRBV5-6 and TRBJ2-1, the complete variable domain reads DAGVTQSPTHLIKTRGQQVTLRCSPKSGHDTVSWYQQALGQGPQFIFQYYEEEERQRGNFPDRFSGHQFPNYSSELNVNALLLGDSALYLCASSLRLSGGAWEQFFGPGTRLTVL.

V is TRBV14 and J is TRBJ2-2; no definite D call. Germline CDR1 SGHDN, CDR2 FVKESK. The length of the CDR3 is 15 residues. Trimming stripped 0 bases from V and 2 bases from J, with 7 bases between. CDR3 nucleotides: TGTGCCAGCAGCCAAGATAGGAGAAACACCGGGGAGCTGTTTTTT. Translation: CASSQDRRNTGELFF.

The chain has TRBV23-1 and TRBJ1-1; 9 nucleotides line up with TRBD1. TRBV23-1 is recorded as an ORF, its role being uncertain. The CDR3 length is 16 residues. The V segment lost 0 bases and the J segment 1 base; nucleotides outside the gene matches: 3. CDR3 region: CASSQSGQGENTEAFF. CDR3 coding DNA: TGCGCCAGCAGTCAATCGGGACAGGGAGAGAACACTGAAGCTTTCTTT.

This clone has just a few counts. The chain is built from TRBV5-1 and TRBJ1-2; D gene uncertain. With 0 bases removed from V and 9 bases from J, the gap between germline ends came to 9 bases. The CDR3 is made up of 12 amino acids. Per germline, CDR1 SGHRS and CDR2 YFSETQ. CDR3 nucleotide sequence: TGCGCCAGCAGCTTGGCGCAGAGGAGCTACACCTTC. Translation: CASSLAQRSYTF.

The V call is TRBV7-2, the J call TRBJ2-1, with D uncertain. V lost 1 base and J 7 bases, leaving 5 bases between the germline ends. Germline V lookup: CDR1 SGHTA, CDR2 FQGNSA. CDR3 length: 12 residues. For the CDR3, the DNA is TGTGCCAGCAGCTTAGTTACTAATGAGCAGTTCTTC. Translated: CASSLVTNEQFF.

The chain combines TRBV11-3 with TRBJ1-2; 7 bases fit TRBD1. The germline V gene encodes CDR1 SGHNT and CDR2 YENEEA. V lost 0 bases to trimming and J lost 7 bases; unmatched junction nucleotides: 11. The CDR3 is 16 amino acids. DNA of the CDR3: TGTGCCAGCAGCTTAGATCTAAGTCTTCAGGGGGTTGGCTACACCTTC. Translating it yields CASSLDLSLQGVGYTF.

The genes are TRBV6-1 and TRBJ1-6; D may be TRBD1 (6 bases). Germline V gene lookup returns CDR1 MNHNS and CDR2 SASEGT. V was pared by 11 bases and J by 7 bases, with 15 bases between. This CDR3 has 13 residues. For the CDR3, the DNA is TGTGCCGGGCGGGGGGCAGAGAATTCACCCCTCCACTTT. Its translation is CAGRGAENSPLHF.

The chain is built from TRBV25-1 and TRBJ2-7, with D possibly being TRBD1 (5 bases). The CDR3 has 13 residues. V gave up 6 bases and J gave up 3 bases, with 12 bases separating them. Per the germline V gene, CDR1 is MGHDK and CDR2 is SYGVNS. This CDR3 reads CASSIGEGYEQYF. The CDR3 DNA follows: TGTGCCAGCAGCATAGGGGAAGGCTACGAGCAGTACTTC.